A single sample gave rise to the 21 T cell receptor beta chains below, sequenced in a study of CD4 T cells in relation to SARS-CoV-2 and coronaviruses. Their antigens are not known. Clones were read by immunoSEQ multiplex PCR, and TCRdb kept only the in-frame ones, dropping some. The table records 15,000 to 20,000 clones, more than 75% of them present only once. CD4+ T cells from unexposed donors were obtained before the COVID-19 pandemic (2011-2018). Isolation of CD4+ T cells took place after about 10 days in culture. Material for sequencing was CD4+ T cells from PBMCs, cultured in vitro. These receptors came from a human donor in good health.

This clone was detected only once. This chain uses TRBV5-6 with TRBJ1-5, with a possible D match to TRBD1 (5 bases). The germline V gene has CDR1 SGHDT and CDR2 YYEEEE. V was cut by 1 base and J by 2 bases, with 10 bases left in between. The CDR3 is 15 residues long. The CDR3 here is CASSLLGDGNQPQHF. The CDR3 DNA follows: TGTGCCAGCAGCTTGTTAGGGGACGGCAATCAGCCCCAGCATTTT. Full variable domain (outside the CDR3, taken from reference TRBV5-6 and TRBJ1-5): DAGVTQSPTHLIKTRGQQVTLRCSPKSGHDTVSWYQQALGQGPQFIFQYYEEEERQRGNFPDRFSGHQFPNYSSELNVNALLLGDSALYLCASSLLGDGNQPQHFGDGTRLSIL.

The CDR3 is CASSLTPGPQETQYF. DNA of the CDR3: TGTGCCAGCAGCTTAACGCCCGGGCCCCAAGAGACCCAGTACTTC. This sequence joins TRBV7-3 and TRBJ2-5, with unresolved D. The germline V and J ends were trimmed by 0 bases and 1 base, with 9 bases remaining between them. Looked up from germline, CDR1 is SGHTA and CDR2 is FQGTGA. The CDR3 is made up of 15 amino acids. Supplemented by reference TRBV7-3 and TRBJ2-5, the full variable domain reads GAGVSQTPSNKVTEKGKYVELRCDPISGHTALYWYRQSLGQGPEFLIYFQGTGAADDSGLPNDRFFAVRPEGSVSTLKIQRTERGDSAVYLCASSLTPGPQETQYFGPGTRLLVL.

This chain joins TRBV2 and TRBJ1-5; 10 positions match TRBD1. V dropped 8 bases and J dropped 2; count of bases not matched to a gene: 3. The CDR3 runs 14 residues. The germline V gene encodes CDR1 SNHLY and CDR2 FYNNEI. This chain's CDR3 is CASSGQGGNQPQHF. CDR3 DNA: TGTGCCAGCTCCGGACAGGGGGGCAATCAGCCCCAGCATTTT. Full variable domain (rest looked up from reference TRBV2 and TRBJ1-5): EPEVTQTPSHQVTQMGQEVILRCVPISNHLYFYWYRQILGQKVEFLVSFYNNEISEKSEIFDDQFSVERPDGSNFTLKIRSTKLEDSAMYFCASSGQGGNQPQHFGDGTRLSIL.

This clone was seen a handful of times. This chain uses TRBV19 with TRBJ2-2; D gene uncertain. The V end was cut by 0 bases, the J end by 6 bases, with 8 bases between. The CDR3 is made up of 14 amino acids. Germline-derived CDR1 and CDR2 are LNHDA and SQIVND (reference sequence). This chain's CDR3 is CASSIDQRSGELFF. DNA for the CDR3: TGTGCCAGTAGTATAGATCAACGGTCCGGGGAGCTGTTTTTT.

This chain links TRBV2 with TRBJ1-5; possibly TRBD1 for D (5 bases). The CDR3 spans 15 residues. V was pared by 2 bases and J by 9 bases, with 17 bases between. Germline V lookup: CDR1 SNHLY, CDR2 FYNNEI. The CDR3, as DNA: TGTGCCAGCAGTGAACGAGGCAGGGTTCTAGGGCCCCAGCATTTT. Its protein is CASSERGRVLGPQHF.

The CDR3 here is CASTLGTSDNEQFF. CDR3 nucleotide sequence: TGTGCCAGCACCCTCGGGACTAGCGACAATGAGCAGTTCTTC. The J gene is TRBJ2-1, the V gene TRBV7-9, with TRBD2 matching 10 bases. CDR1 SEHNR and CDR2 FQNEAQ come from the germline V gene (reference sequence). The CDR3 covers 14 residues. V trimming: 7 bases; J trimming: 5 bases; junction bases outside the gene matches: 5.

This clone was seen only a few times. The chain has TRBV12-3 or TRBV12-4 and TRBJ2-7; D remains unclear. The CDR3 length is 12 residues. V lost 5 bases and J lost 4, with 9 bases in between. The CDR3 DNA is TGTGCCAGCAGTCCCCAAAGGTACGAGCAGTACTTC. It translates to CASSPQRYEQYF.

The chain employs TRBV6-5 and TRBJ2-1; 14 bases agree with TRBD2. Per germline, CDR1 MNHEY and CDR2 SVGAGI. This CDR3 is 15 amino acids long. V lost 6 bases and J lost 3; bases outside the gene matches: 1. The CDR3 loop reads CASSGLAGGYNEQFF. Written as DNA, the CDR3 is TGTGCCAGCAGCGGACTAGCGGGAGGCTACAATGAGCAGTTCTTC.

The rearrangement links TRBV4-2 to TRBJ2-7, with TRBD2 matching 9 bases. The germline CDR1 and CDR2 sequences are LGHNA and YNFKEQ. This CDR3 is built from 15 residues. J was trimmed by 4 bases and V by 1 base; bases with no gene match: 5. The CDR3 loop is CASSQVLTSGYEQYF. CDR3 bases: TGTGCCAGCAGCCAAGTTTTGACTAGCGGTTACGAGCAGTACTTC.

The rearrangement uses TRBV6-5 and TRBJ2-2; possibly TRBD1 for D (6 bases). Germline loops: CDR1 MNHEY, CDR2 SVGAGI. The ends were cut back, 7 bases at V and 3 bases at J, with 9 bases in the middle. This CDR3 has 13 residues. CDR3 bases: TGTGCCAGCATACAGGGAGACACCGGGGAGCTGTTTTTT. Its protein is CASIQGDTGELFF.

The rearrangement uses TRBV3-1 (or the pseudogene TRBV3-2) and TRBJ1-3; D unresolved. The CDR3 has 15 amino acids. Per the germline V gene, CDR1 is LGHDT and CDR2 is YNNKEL (reference sequence). Trimming removed 1 base at V and 3 bases at J, with 10 bases between. The CDR3 DNA reads as TGTGCCAGCAGCCAAGGATTGCGATTTGGAAACACCATATATTTT. As protein: CASSQGLRFGNTIYF.

J is TRBJ2-1 and V is TRBV7-8, with D unresolved. CDR1 and CDR2 from the germline V gene are SGHVS and FQNEAQ. V shed 5 bases and J shed 5 bases, with 10 bases lying between them. This CDR3 region has 13 residues. Written as DNA, the CDR3 is TGTGCCAGCAGCGGGCAGAGAAACAATGAGCAGTTCTTC. Its protein product is CASSGQRNNEQFF.

Here the CDR3 reads CASSTTGTGMYTF. DNA of the CDR3: TGTGCCAGTAGTACTACCGGGACAGGGATGTACACCTTC. This sequence joins TRBV19 and TRBJ1-2; 9 positions match TRBD1. The CDR3 is 13 amino acids. Germline loops: CDR1 LNHDA, CDR2 SQIVND (reference sequence). V was pared by 4 bases and J by 11 bases, with 8 bases of the junction left unmatched.

The CDR3 sequence is CASSRDSLSYEQYF. The CDR3 nucleotides read TGTGCCAGTAGTCGAGACAGTCTCTCCTACGAGCAGTACTTC. The chain has TRBV19 and TRBJ2-7, with D maybe TRBD1 (5 bases). This CDR3 has 14 amino acids. CDR1 is LNHDA and CDR2 is SQIVND in the germline V gene (reference sequence). The V and J ends lost 5 bases and 0 bases respectively, with 11 bases between them.

This clone occurred a few times. Other DNA sequences of this sample code for an identical CDR3. J is TRBJ1-5 and V is TRBV12-3 or TRBV12-4; tentative D call: TRBD1 (5 bases). The CDR3 length is 13 residues. Trimming shortened V by 5 bases and J by 4 bases, and 9 bases separated the two germline ends. The DNA of the CDR3 is TGTGCCAGCAGTAGGACACCTAATCAGCCCCAGCATTTT. Its translation: CASSRTPNQPQHF.

This chain links TRBV4-2 with TRBJ2-4; D is ambiguous. Germline V gene data show CDR1 as LGHNA and CDR2 as YNFKEQ. The CDR3 spans 17 residues. V gave up 0 bases and J gave up 1 base, with 13 bases separating them. The DNA for the CDR3 is TGTGCCAGCAGCCAAGATTTTCTGGGGTTCGCCAAAAACATTCAGTACTTC. This codes for CASSQDFLGFAKNIQYF.

The V call is TRBV9, the J call TRBJ2-7; D perhaps matches TRBD1 (5 bases). Trimming stripped 3 bases from V and 5 bases from J, with 24 bases between. The length of the CDR3 is 17 residues. The germline V gene encodes CDR1 SGDLS and CDR2 YYNGEE. DNA of the CDR3: TGTGCCAGCAGCGCAAGGGGTTGGAGCCTAGGATTCCACGAGCAGTACTTC. Translated: CASSARGWSLGFHEQYF.

V and J are TRBV11-1 and TRBJ2-1; 7 bases align to TRBD1. In germline, CDR1 is SGHAT, CDR2 FQDESV (reference sequence). This CDR3 contains 14 residues. The V and J ends lost 5 bases and 4 bases, in that order; junction bases with no gene match: 5. For the CDR3, the DNA is TGTGCCAGCAGCACCGACAGGGATTACAATGAGCAGTTCTTC. Translation: CASSTDRDYNEQFF.

This chain joins TRBV30 and TRBJ2-4, with 10 nucleotides matching TRBD1. This CDR3 is built from 13 residues. Germline CDR1 and CDR2: GTSNPN and SVGIG (reference sequence). The CDR3 is CAWDRDRGNIQYF. The CDR3 DNA reads as TGTGCTTGGGACCGGGACAGGGGTAACATTCAGTACTTC. Complete variable domain (other parts from reference TRBV30 and TRBJ2-4): SQTIHQWPATLVQPVGSPLSLECTVEGTSNPNLYWYRQAAGRGLQLLFYSVGIGQISSEVPQNLSASRPQDRQFILSSKKLLLSDSGFYLCAWDRDRGNIQYFGAGTRLSVL.

The chain combines TRBV5-4 with TRBJ2-1; 7 bases are a match to TRBD2. The CDR3 runs to 15 residues. The germline V gene encodes CDR1 SGHNT and CDR2 YYREEE (reference sequence). With V trimmed by 6 bases and J by 5 bases, 11 bases remained unmatched. CDR3 bases: TGTGCCAGCATGTTGACTAGCTCCTTCCACAATGAGCAGTTCTTC. Translating it yields CASMLTSSFHNEQFF.

The J gene is TRBJ2-7, the V gene TRBV5-4; 10 bases line up with TRBD2. The CDR3 covers 15 residues. Trimming at V came to 2 bases and at J to 1 base, leaving 3 bases not matched to a gene. CDR1 is SGHNT and CDR2 is YYREEE in the germline V gene (reference sequence). CDR3 loop: CASSFLLAGSYEQYF. DNA for the CDR3: TGTGCCAGCAGCTTTCTACTAGCGGGATCCTACGAGCAGTACTTC.